Included here is one T cell receptor (beta chain) sequence, with context. These data come from a study of cytomegalovirus exposure and HLA in healthy donors. With 2 bases removed from V and 5 bases from J, the gap between germline ends came to 9 bases. The CDR3 runs to 13 residues. Germline-derived CDR1 and CDR2 are SGHNT and YENEEA. The PCR contained 60 Vbeta and 13 Jbeta primers. In the source study's methods: Roughly 73 million unique TCR beta chains, approximately 11 million of them shared, were counted by a later analysis. TCRdb keeps only in-frame clones here, not all; method: immunoSEQ multiplex PCR. V and J calls and clone size follow that table, whereas D and trimming were derived from the DNA. The table includes about 88,000 clones, roughly three quarters detected once.

This TCR derives from a man aged 25 to 45 in good health and CMV-seronegative. The V gene is TRBV11-3, the J gene TRBJ1-1, with no clear D. Sequenced: PBMCs. This chain's CDR3 is CASSLSRETEAFF. Written as DNA, the CDR3 is TGTGCCAGCAGCTTATCGAGAGAAACTGAAGCTTTCTTT.